This entry concerns a single TCR beta chain. This sample was included in a study of blood T cell repertoires in COVID-19. Study in general: The United States, Italy and Spain provided the acute and convalescent COVID-19 samples. From T cells, B-cell-depleted T cells, or PBMCs came the material, which was cDNA or gDNA.

Cohort 3 recovered donors had two negative PCRs, clearance, or symptom resolution. TCRdb's copy holds only in-frame clones and misses some; the assay was immunoSEQ multiplex PCR. The sample yields hundreds of thousands of clones, about nine tenths seen once. Input material: PBMCs or T cells enriched from blood (not recorded which). This receptor was identified in a man aged 25-45 years who had recovered from COVID-19.

CDR3: CASSLDREVYEQYF. The CDR3 coding sequence is TGTGCCAGCAGTTTGGACAGGGAAGTCTACGAGCAGTACTTC. The V gene is TRBV6-2 or TRBV6-3, the J gene TRBJ2-7; 8 bases map to TRBD1. The CDR3 is 14 amino acids. V lost 4 bases and J lost 3; bases outside the gene matches: 5. CDR1 and CDR2 from the germline V gene are MNHEY and SVGEGT.